This TCR beta chain was recorded in a study of beta chain features in type 1 diabetes. Points from the study as a whole: Cells with high TCR expression could be over-represented by cDNA sequencing. Moderately but significantly shorter TCRB CDR3s were found in Type 1 diabetes patients in all four CD4+ subsets.

As every portion of the isolated RNA was reverse transcribed, the sequencing read expressed TCRB transcripts. Generated by immunoSEQ multiplex PCR, the TCRdb table keeps only in-frame clones and is missing some. The table lists around 160,000 clones, 6.5% to 10% of them singletons. This CDR3 comprises 16 residues. The V gene's germline CDR1 is ENHRY and CDR2 SYGVKD. With V trimmed by 2 bases and J by 0 bases, 3 bases remained unmatched. This clone was recorded a few times. The antigen is undetermined. Every participating donor gave one draw, a heparinised blood sample averaging about 100 mL. Source material: central memory CD4+ T cells from blood. The TCR originated in a woman younger than 30 with type 1 diabetes. J is TRBJ2-2 and V is TRBV10-3; 7 bases match TRBD1. The CDR3 nucleotides are TGTGCCATCAGTGAGAGGGGGCGATCGAACACCGGGGAGCTGTTTTTT. Translated, it gives CAISERGRSNTGELFF.